Given below is one TCR beta chain in context. The data belong to a study of blood T cell repertoires in COVID-19. For the study at large: The cDNA or gDNA used as material had been derived from T cells, B-cell-depleted T cells, or PBMCs.

Trimming cost V 6 bases and J 5 bases; bases outside gene matches: 12. There are 15 residues in the CDR3. CDR1 and CDR2 from the germline V gene are MDHEN and SYDVKM. Clones were read by immunoSEQ multiplex PCR, and TCRdb kept only the in-frame ones, dropping some. Of about 110,000 clones in the sample, over 65% were seen once. Followed over time, Seattle patients had been enrolled while infection was active. This clonotype originated in an elderly man with COVID-19, enrolled during active disease. V gene TRBV28 combines with J gene TRBJ2-7; TRBD2 matches 8 bases. Sequencing was performed on peripheral blood. The CDR3 sequence: CASSPASGQPHEQYF. CDR3 in DNA: TGTGCCAGCAGCCCCGCTAGCGGGCAACCCCACGAGCAGTACTTC. The variable domain in full, completed from reference TRBV28 and TRBJ2-7, reads DVKVTQSSRYLVKRTGEKVFLECVQDMDHENMFWYRQDPGLGLRLIYFSYDVKMKEKGDIPEGYSVSREKKERFSLILESASTNQTSMYLCASSPASGQPHEQYFGPGTRLTVT.